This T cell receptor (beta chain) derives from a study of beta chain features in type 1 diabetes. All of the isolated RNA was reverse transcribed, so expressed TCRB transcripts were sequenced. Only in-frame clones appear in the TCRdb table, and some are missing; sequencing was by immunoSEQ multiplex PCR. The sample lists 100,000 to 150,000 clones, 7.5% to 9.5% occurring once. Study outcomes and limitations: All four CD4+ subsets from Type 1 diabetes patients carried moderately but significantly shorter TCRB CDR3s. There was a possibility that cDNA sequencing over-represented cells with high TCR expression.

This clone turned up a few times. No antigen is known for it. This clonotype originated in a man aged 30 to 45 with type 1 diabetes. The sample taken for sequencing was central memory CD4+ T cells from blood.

The CDR3 region is CASGYYTYEQYF. The CDR3 coding sequence is TGTGCCAGCGGGTACTATACCTACGAGCAGTACTTC. The rearrangement joins TRBV6-5 to TRBJ2-7, with no clear D. The germline gives CDR1 MNHEY, CDR2 SVGAGI. The CDR3 is 12 residues long. With 8 bases removed from V and 2 bases from J, the gap between germline ends came to 10 bases.